What follows are 6 T cell receptor beta chains derived from one specimen sequenced in a study of T cell changes during pregnancy in multiple sclerosis. The repertoire was sequenced with immunoSEQ multiplex PCR; TCRdb's copy has only in-frame clones and lacks some. Of about 92,000 clones in the sample, about 92% were seen once. The sample here was peripheral blood, taken in the first trimester of pregnancy. These receptors originate from a female donor with multiple sclerosis, enrolled in a pregnancy study.

The chain recombines TRBV7-9 with TRBJ1-2; D might be TRBD1 (5 bases). The germline V gene encodes CDR1 SEHNR and CDR2 FQNEAQ (reference sequence). The CDR3 length is 13 residues. The ends were cut back, 5 bases at V and 1 base at J, with 8 bases in the middle. The CDR3 protein is CASSPDSNYGYTF. The CDR3 DNA is TGTGCCAGCAGCCCCGACAGTAACTATGGCTACACCTTC.

The gene calls are TRBV5-1 and TRBJ2-3, with 9 bases fitting TRBD2. The V gene's germline CDR1 is SGHRS and CDR2 YFSETQ. CDR3 size: 20 residues. Losses at the gene ends were 3 bases for V and 0 bases for J; bases not matched to a gene: 17. The CDR3 coding sequence is TGCGCCAGCAGCTCGAGACAGGCCGGACTAGCGAGACCTAGCACAGATACGCAGTATTTT. Its protein is CASSSRQAGLARPSTDTQYF.

The V gene is TRBV5-5, the J gene TRBJ1-2; 11 nucleotides match TRBD1. This CDR3 comprises 16 residues. V trimming: 0 bases; J trimming: 3 bases; junction bases outside the gene matches: 4. Looked up from germline, CDR1 is SGHKS and CDR2 is YYEKEE (reference sequence). As DNA, the CDR3 is TGTGCCAGCAGCTTGGCCGGACAGGGGGCATACTATGGCTACACCTTC. Its protein is CASSLAGQGAYYGYTF.

The chain employs TRBV12-5 and TRBJ2-1, with a possible D match to TRBD1 (5 bases). CDR3 length: 13 amino acids. Germline loops: CDR1 LGHNT, CDR2 FRNRAP. Trimming left V 5 bases short and J 7 bases short, with 12 bases between. The CDR3 bases are TGTGCTAGTGGTCTCGCAGGGTTTAATGAGCAGTTCTTC. Translating it yields CASGLAGFNEQFF.

The J gene is TRBJ1-5, the V gene TRBV6-1; the D is unclear. This CDR3 is 14 amino acids long. CDR1 and CDR2 (germline): MNHNS, SASEGT. The V end was cut by 4 bases, the J end by 4 bases, with 11 bases between. In DNA form, the CDR3 reads TGTGCCAGCAGTGGGGCGGGGTTTAATCAGCCCCAGCATTTT. Its translation is CASSGAGFNQPQHF.

The V call is TRBV6-5, the J call TRBJ2-4, with unresolved D. Germline CDR1 MNHEY, CDR2 SVGAGI. CDR3 length: 15 residues. Trimming stripped 3 bases from V and 2 bases from J, with 11 bases between. CDR3 nucleotide sequence: TGTGCCAGCAGTTATGGTAGCTCTACCAAAAACATTCAGTACTTC. Translated: CASSYGSSTKNIQYF.